The 32 T cell receptor beta chains given below trace back to one sample, sequenced in a study of blood T cell repertoires in COVID-19. TCRdb keeps only in-frame clones here, not all; method: immunoSEQ multiplex PCR. Of 120,000 to 150,000 clones in the sample, about four fifths were seen once. Source material: peripheral blood. These receptors originate from a human donor in a cohort sampled during active COVID-19.

The V call is TRBV9, the J call TRBJ2-2, with 11 bases lining up with TRBD2. Looked up from germline, CDR1 is SGDLS and CDR2 is YYNGEE. This CDR3 spans 16 amino acids. V lost 1 base and J lost 4; bases outside the gene matches: 3. The CDR3 protein is CASSVTSGSGTGELFF. The CDR3 region has the DNA TGTGCCAGCAGCGTAACTAGCGGGAGTGGCACCGGGGAGCTGTTTTTT. The full variable domain, in which reference TRBV9 and TRBJ2-2 provide the parts outside the CDR3, is DSGVTQTPKHLITATGQRVTLRCSPRSGDLSVYWYQQSLDQGLQFLIQYYNGEERAKGNILERFSAQQFPDLHSELNLSSLELGDSALYFCASSVTSGSGTGELFFGEGSRLTVL.

The gene calls are TRBV19 and TRBJ2-1; TRBD2 agrees at 9 bases. Germline values: CDR1 LNHDA, CDR2 SQIVND (reference sequence). The CDR3 runs to 15 residues. V lost 4 bases, J lost 9 bases, and 10 bases stayed unmatched. The CDR3 nucleotides are TGTGCCAGTAGTACTCTAGCGGGATATGATGGTGAGCAGTTCTTC. Protein sequence: CASSTLAGYDGEQFF.

V usage is TRBV9 and J usage is TRBJ1-2, with D tentatively TRBD1 (5 bases). With 0 bases removed from V and 2 bases from J, the gap between germline ends came to 11 bases. The CDR3 has 15 amino acids. CDR1 is SGDLS, CDR2 YYNGEE, per germline. This CDR3 reads CASSVVAAGNYGYTF. CDR3 sequence (DNA): TGTGCCAGCAGCGTAGTGGCGGCAGGGAACTATGGCTACACCTTC.

For this clone: The junction does not match germline at one end; this may be a read error. This rearrangement joins TRBV7-7 to TRBJ1-2, with 11 bases lining up with TRBD1. The CDR3 sequence is 15 residues long. The germline V gene has CDR1 SSHAT and CDR2 FNYEAQ (reference sequence). CDR3 DNA sequence: TGTGCTAGCAGCTTGGACGGACAGGGGGCGACTGGCTACACCTTC. Its translation is CASSLDGQGATGYTF.

J is TRBJ1-1 and V is TRBV7-2, with 9 positions matching TRBD1. V lost 0 bases to trimming and J lost 4 bases; unmatched junction nucleotides: 9. The CDR3 covers 17 residues. CDR1 and CDR2 from the germline V gene are SGHTA and FQGNSA. The CDR3: CASSLAPGTGLGTEAFF. Here the CDR3 DNA reads TGTGCCAGCAGCTTAGCACCCGGGACAGGGTTGGGCACTGAAGCTTTCTTT.

This clone was detected once. The chain links TRBV19 to TRBJ1-2; D gene ambiguous. CDR1 and CDR2 from the germline V gene are LNHDA and SQIVND (reference sequence). V shed 3 bases and J shed 5 bases, with 10 bases lying between them. This CDR3 contains 13 residues. DNA for the CDR3: TGTGCCAGTAGTATCCGGGGAGCGTATGGCTACACCTTC. Its translation: CASSIRGAYGYTF.

The chain combines TRBV9 with TRBJ1-1, with 7 nucleotides matching TRBD1. Germline CDR1 reads SGDLS; CDR2 reads YYNGEE. V was clipped by 4 bases and J by 3 bases; unmatched bases: 3. This CDR3 contains 13 residues. The CDR3 protein is CASSLTGDTEAFF. CDR3 bases: TGTGCCAGCAGCCTAACAGGGGACACTGAAGCTTTCTTT.

CDR3 loop: CASSQLTEANYGYTF. The CDR3 DNA reads TGCGCCAGCAGCCAACTGACAGAAGCTAACTATGGCTACACCTTC. This chain connects TRBV4-1 to TRBJ1-2, with D perhaps TRBD1 (5 bases). CDR3 size: 15 residues. Germline lookup yields CDR1 MGHRA and CDR2 YSYEKL. V was clipped by 2 bases and J by 0 bases, with 10 bases between them.

The J gene is TRBJ1-3, the V gene TRBV5-8; D may be TRBD1 (6 bases). This CDR3 has 15 residues. Germline CDR1 SGHTS, CDR2 YDEGEE. The V end was cut by 4 bases, the J end by 4 bases, with 15 bases between. The CDR3 coding sequence is TGTGCCAGCAGCACCCTCAGGGGATCCGGAAACACCATATATTTT. Protein sequence: CASSTLRGSGNTIYF.

V usage is TRBV2 and J usage is TRBJ1-1, with 11 nucleotides matching TRBD1. CDR3 length: 15 residues. J lost 1 base, V lost 9 bases, and 7 bases had no gene match. The germline V gene has CDR1 SNHLY and CDR2 FYNNEI. The CDR3 loop is CASTGQGASNTEAFF. The CDR3 bases are TGTGCCAGTACAGGACAGGGGGCATCGAACACTGAAGCTTTCTTT.

The rearrangement links TRBV6-5 to TRBJ1-2; D is perhaps TRBD1 (6 bases). CDR3 size: 15 residues. Germline assignment: CDR1 MNHEY and CDR2 SVGAGI. Trimming shortened V by 7 bases and J by 8 bases, and 23 bases separated the two germline ends. CDR3 in DNA: TGTGCCAGCACCGCCCCGGGGGGGGCGCAACGCGGCTACACCTTC. It specifies CASTAPGGAQRGYTF.

J is TRBJ2-5 and V is TRBV19; 7 positions agree with TRBD1. Germline values: CDR1 LNHDA, CDR2 SQIVND (reference sequence). J was trimmed by 1 base and V by 10 bases; bases with no gene match: 9. The CDR3 has 14 amino acids. In DNA, the CDR3 is TGTGCCACGACCCCGGGACAGCGCCAAGAGACCCAGTACTTC. It encodes CATTPGQRQETQYF. The whole variable domain, filled in from reference TRBV19 and TRBJ2-5, reads DGGITQSPKYLFRKEGQNVTLSCEQNLNHDAMYWYRQDPGQGLRLIYYSQIVNDFQKGDIAEGYSVSREKKESFPLTVTSAQKNPTAFYLCATTPGQRQETQYFGPGTRLLVL.

The chain employs TRBV6-6 and TRBJ2-2; D gene ambiguous. This CDR3 has 11 residues. CDR1 and CDR2 (germline): MNHNY, SVGAGI (reference sequence). The V gene lost 8 bases and the J gene lost 7 bases, with 8 bases spanning the gap. The CDR3 reads CASVRNGELFF. The CDR3 DNA reads as TGTGCCAGCGTCAGGAACGGGGAGCTGTTTTTT.

The V and J genes are TRBV9 and TRBJ1-1; 9 nucleotides match TRBD1. The V gene end was trimmed by 4 bases and the J gene end by 4 bases; junction bases not matched to a gene: 5. Germline CDR1 is SGDLS and CDR2 is YYNGEE. The CDR3 runs to 14 residues. The CDR3 DNA is TGTGCCAGCAGCTTTACGACAGGGGGCACTGAAGCTTTCTTT. Its translation: CASSFTTGGTEAFF.

The chain carries TRBV28 and TRBJ2-1; D is perhaps TRBD2 (5 bases). CDR1 is MDHEN and CDR2 is SYDVKM in the germline V gene. The CDR3 contains 14 residues. V was shortened by 5 bases and J by 10 bases, with 18 bases between the two germline ends. The CDR3 region has the DNA TGTGCCAGCAGTCCCACCAATATAGCGTTGGAGCAGTTCTTC. Protein sequence: CASSPTNIALEQFF.

V gene TRBV30 combines with J gene TRBJ1-2; the D gene is possibly TRBD1 (5 bases). There are 12 residues in the CDR3. Looked up from germline, CDR1 is GTSNPN and CDR2 is SVGIG (reference sequence). The germline V and J ends were trimmed by 4 bases and 2 bases, with 8 bases remaining between them. The CDR3 bases are TGTGCCTGGAATGACAGAAACTATGGCTACACCTTC. This sequence encodes CAWNDRNYGYTF.

This clone appeared once. Here the CDR3 DNA reads TGTGCCAGCGCACCGCGGCAACATGAAAAACTGTTTTTT. Amino acid sequence: CASAPRQHEKLFF. The genes are TRBV11-1 and TRBJ1-4; D remains ambiguous. Trimming took off 8 bases at V and 6 bases at J, with 13 bases between the two ends. The CDR3 runs to 13 residues. Germline V lookup: CDR1 SGHAT, CDR2 FQDESV (reference sequence).

This chain uses TRBV28 with TRBJ1-2, with 9 nucleotides matching TRBD1. The trim removed 5 bases at V and 8 bases at J, leaving 9 bases unmatched. Germline values: CDR1 MDHEN, CDR2 SYDVKM. This CDR3 is built from 14 residues. In nucleotides, the CDR3 is TGTGCCAGCAGTCCCCCGACAGGGGGTCTGGGCTACACCTTC. As protein: CASSPPTGGLGYTF.

The chain combines TRBV19 with TRBJ1-1; unclear D gene. V was clipped by 8 bases and J by 0 bases, with 13 bases between them. CDR1 is LNHDA and CDR2 is SQIVND in the germline V gene (reference sequence). CDR3 length: 14 amino acids. CDR3 in amino acids: CASGEGALNTEAFF. DNA for the CDR3: TGTGCCAGTGGGGAGGGAGCTCTGAACACTGAAGCTTTCTTT.

The gene calls are TRBV2 and TRBJ2-2, with D maybe TRBD1 (6 bases). The germline V gene encodes CDR1 SNHLY and CDR2 FYNNEI. The CDR3 loop spans 16 amino acids. The germline V and J ends were trimmed by 6 bases and 0 bases, with 14 bases remaining between them. The CDR3 nucleotides are TGTGCCAGCAGCCCACGGGGACACACGAACACCGGGGAGCTGTTTTTT. Translated, it gives CASSPRGHTNTGELFF. Full variable domain (rest looked up from reference TRBV2 and TRBJ2-2): EPEVTQTPSHQVTQMGQEVILRCVPISNHLYFYWYRQILGQKVEFLVSFYNNEISEKSEIFDDQFSVERPDGSNFTLKIRSTKLEDSAMYFCASSPRGHTNTGELFFGEGSRLTVL.

The genes are TRBV7-3 and TRBJ1-1; D uncertain. Trimming removed 2 bases at V and 7 bases at J, with 11 bases between. The CDR3 runs to 13 residues. CDR1 SGHTA and CDR2 FQGTGA come from the germline V gene. CDR3 loop: CASSLGGIGEAFF. CDR3 sequence (DNA): TGTGCCAGCAGCTTAGGAGGGATCGGTGAAGCTTTCTTT.

CDR3 sequence: CASSLWGEIGTEAFF. CDR3 sequence (DNA): TGTGCCAGCAGTTTATGGGGGGAAATTGGCACTGAAGCTTTCTTT. The J gene is TRBJ1-1, the V gene TRBV27, with D maybe TRBD1 (5 bases). The V gene's germline CDR1 is MNHEY and CDR2 SMNVEV (reference sequence). The CDR3 runs 15 residues. V dropped 1 base and J dropped 4 bases, with 13 bases sitting between them.

V gene TRBV5-5 combines with J gene TRBJ2-5, with 10 bases lining up with TRBD2. The germline gives CDR1 SGHKS, CDR2 YYEKEE (reference sequence). V was clipped by 4 bases and J by 2 bases; unmatched bases: 5. The CDR3 consists of 15 residues. The CDR3 is CASSRTSGRQETQYF. CDR3 in DNA: TGTGCCAGCAGCCGGACTAGCGGTAGACAAGAGACCCAGTACTTC.

The gene calls are TRBV27 and TRBJ2-2; possible D gene TRBD2, 6 bases. This CDR3 region has 16 residues. The germline V gene has CDR1 MNHEY and CDR2 SMNVEV (reference sequence). V was shortened by 7 bases and J by 0 bases, with 15 bases between the two germline ends. The CDR3 bases are TGTGCCAGCACCTGGCGGAGGGGTACGAACACCGGGGAGCTGTTTTTT. Translating gives CASTWRRGTNTGELFF.

This clone has more than one count but fewer than ten. This rearrangement joins TRBV2 to TRBJ2-5, with a weak D call TRBD1 (6 bases). From germline, CDR1 is SNHLY and CDR2 FYNNEI. V shed 1 base and J shed 5 bases, with 11 bases lying between them. The CDR3 has 14 amino acids. CDR3 in amino acids: CASSEGLQGETQYF. The DNA for the CDR3 is TGTGCCAGCAGTGAAGGACTTCAGGGGGAGACCCAGTACTTC.

J is TRBJ2-7 and V is TRBV7-2, with 11 bases matching TRBD2. Germline V CDR1 and CDR2: SGHTA, FQGNSA. The CDR3 runs to 15 residues. V lost 4 bases to trimming and J lost 0 bases; unmatched junction nucleotides: 2. The DNA for the CDR3 is TGTGCCAGCAGCTGGGGACTAGCGGACTCCTACGAGCAGTACTTC. It yields the protein CASSWGLADSYEQYF.

In its sample, this clone was seen a few times. One end of the junction varies from germline; a read error may be responsible. The rearrangement joins TRBV7-7 to TRBJ2-3; tentatively, D is TRBD2 (6 bases). This CDR3 has 16 residues. Germline values: CDR1 SSHAT, CDR2 FNYEAQ (reference sequence). The CDR3 loop is CASSLTPDALRGTQYF. CDR3 DNA: TGTGCTAGCAGCTTAACCCCGGACGCTTTGCGGGGTACGCAGTATTTT.

The J gene is TRBJ2-7, the V gene TRBV7-2, with D unclear. There are 14 residues in the CDR3. Looked up from germline, CDR1 is SGHTA and CDR2 is FQGNSA. V lost 2 bases and J lost 0, with 8 bases in between. In DNA, the CDR3 is TGTGCCAGCAGCTTACGACGGAGCTCCTACGAGCAGTACTTC. It translates to CASSLRRSSYEQYF.

The V gene is TRBV28, the J gene TRBJ2-7; 8 bases align to TRBD2. The germline V gene encodes CDR1 MDHEN and CDR2 SYDVKM. This CDR3 comprises 14 residues. The ends lost 5 bases at V and 2 bases at J; junction bases unmatched: 5. The CDR3 region is CASSPGLAAYEQYF. CDR3 bases: TGTGCCAGCAGTCCCGGACTAGCTGCCTACGAGCAGTACTTC.

The V and J genes are TRBV5-8 and TRBJ2-7; D may be TRBD1 (6 bases). Per the germline V gene, CDR1 is SGHTS and CDR2 is YDEGEE. The CDR3 extends over 13 amino acids. V was trimmed by 5 bases and J by 2 bases, leaving 11 bases between them. CDR3 region: CASSGTTAYEQYF. In DNA, the CDR3 is TGTGCCAGCAGTGGGACAACGGCCTACGAGCAGTACTTC.

CDR3 protein: CASSSLAIRGYEKLFF. DNA for the CDR3: TGTGCCAGCAGTTCCCTCGCCATCCGAGGGTACGAAAAACTGTTTTTT. The chain links TRBV27 to TRBJ1-4; D is unclear. V shed 4 bases and J shed 8 bases, with 20 bases lying between them. CDR1 and CDR2 from the germline V gene are MNHEY and SMNVEV (reference sequence). CDR3 length equals 16 residues.

The rearrangement joins TRBV7-8 to TRBJ2-2; perhaps TRBD1 as D (5 bases). The CDR3 is 16 amino acids. V was trimmed by 5 bases and J by 1 base, leaving 14 bases between them. Germline CDR1 SGHVS, CDR2 FQNEAQ. The CDR3 reads CASSPRTHLNTGELFF. CDR3 nucleotides: TGTGCCAGCAGCCCCCGGACACATTTGAACACCGGGGAGCTGTTTTTT.